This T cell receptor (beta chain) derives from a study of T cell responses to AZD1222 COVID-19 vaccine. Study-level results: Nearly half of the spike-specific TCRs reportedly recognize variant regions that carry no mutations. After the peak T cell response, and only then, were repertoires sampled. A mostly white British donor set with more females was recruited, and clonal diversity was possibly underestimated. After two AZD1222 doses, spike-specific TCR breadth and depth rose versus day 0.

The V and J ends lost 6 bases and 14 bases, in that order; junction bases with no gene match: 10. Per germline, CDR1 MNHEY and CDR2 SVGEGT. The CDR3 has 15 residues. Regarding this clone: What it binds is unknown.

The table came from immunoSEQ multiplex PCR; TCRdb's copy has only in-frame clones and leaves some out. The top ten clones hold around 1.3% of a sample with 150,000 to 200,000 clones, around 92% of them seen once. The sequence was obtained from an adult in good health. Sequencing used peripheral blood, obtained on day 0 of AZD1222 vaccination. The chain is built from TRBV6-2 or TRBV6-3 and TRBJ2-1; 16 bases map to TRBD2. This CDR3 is CASSLPGLAGGPEFF. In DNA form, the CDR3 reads TGTGCCAGCAGCCTGCCGGGACTAGCGGGAGGGCCAGAGTTCTTC.